This is a list of T cell receptor beta chains from one sample in a study of OX40 agonist ivuxolimab in advanced cancers. Sequencing used immunoSEQ multiplex PCR; TCRdb keeps in-frame clones, though not all of them. This table holds 65,000 to 75,000 clones, more than 70% found once. The sample was CD4+ or CD8+ T cells sorted from blood, taken in a trial of the OX40 agonist ivuxolimab. These receptors were collected from an adult with an advanced solid tumor such as melanoma, head and neck, liver or kidney cancer. The CDR3 runs from the conserved cysteine through the conserved F or W. D genes are given only for firm matches. Not all rows give a size; the values are once, few, many and, for expanded clones, a class.

clone_size	v_call	cdr3_length	j_call	d_call	cdr3_nt	cdr3_aa
NA	TRBV5-1	16	TRBJ2-3	TRBD1	TGCGCCAGCAGCTTGACAGGGGGCGGGGGCACAGATACGCAGTATTTT	CASSLTGGGGTDTQYF
NA	TRBV4-1	15	TRBJ1-4	NA	TGCGCCAGCAGCCAAGTCATCAGGGCTCCTGAAAAACTGTTTTTT	CASSQVIRAPEKLFF
few	TRBV10-3	11	TRBJ1-1	NA	TGTGCCATCGCACAGAACACTGAAGCTTTCTTT	CAIAQNTEAFF
NA	TRBV6-6	14	TRBJ1-5	TRBD1	TGTGCCAGCAGTTACGGACAGGGCAATCAGCCCCAGCATTTT	CASSYGQGNQPQHF
NA	TRBV6-1	15	TRBJ1-4	TRBD1	TGTGCCAGCAGTGTCTCACAGGGGTTTAATGAAAAACTGTTTTTT	CASSVSQGFNEKLFF
once	TRBV20-1	11	TRBJ1-1	NA	TGCAGTGCTCCCGGGGTGACTGAAGCTTTCTTT	CSAPGVTEAFF
NA	TRBV11-2	14	TRBJ2-2	NA	TGTGCCAGCGGAGACAGGTACTACACCGGGGAGCTGTTTTTT	CASGDRYYTGELFF
NA	TRBV19	13	TRBJ1-2	NA	TGTGCCAGTAGCGAACAGGGTGGCTATGGCTACACCTTC	CASSEQGGYGYTF
NA	TRBV5-1	16	TRBJ1-3	NA	TGCGCCAGCAGCTTGGAAGTCAGGGGAGGTGGAAACACCATATATTTT	CASSLEVRGGGNTIYF
once	TRBV30	14	TRBJ2-7	TRBD1	TGTGCCTGGAACCGGGACAGGGTAATTTACGAGCAGTACTTC	CAWNRDRVIYEQYF
NA	TRBV5-1	15	TRBJ2-2	NA	TGCGCCAGCAGCTTGGCGGTTGACAACACCGGGGAGCTGTTTTTT	CASSLAVDNTGELFF
NA	TRBV6-5	14	TRBJ1-5	TRBD1	TGTGCCAGCAGTTCACAGGGGGCTAGTCAGCCCCAGCATTTT	CASSSQGASQPQHF
NA	TRBV7-8	16	TRBJ1-6	NA	TGTGCCAGCAGCTTAGCTGGGTTATCCCCCGGATCACCCCTCCACTTT	CASSLAGLSPGSPLHF
NA	TRBV7-3	14	TRBJ1-6	NA	TGTGCCAGCAGCTTAATCGGGGATAATTCACCCCTCCACTTT	CASSLIGDNSPLHF
NA	TRBV28	13	TRBJ1-2	NA	TGTGCCAGCAACTCCGTCCTCCTCCATGGCTACACCTTC	CASNSVLLHGYTF
NA	TRBV12-5	14	TRBJ2-7	NA	TGTGCTAGTGGTTTGGGGACACCTCCCTACGAGCAGTACTTC	CASGLGTPPYEQYF
NA	TRBV18	17	TRBJ1-6	NA	TGTGCCAGCTCACCATCGGCGGTGAGCTCCTATAATTCACCCCTCCACTTT	CASSPSAVSSYNSPLHF
NA	TRBV9	15	TRBJ1-3	NA	TGTGCCAGCAGCGTAGTGGGGACGCCTGGAAACACCATATATTTT	CASSVVGTPGNTIYF
NA	TRBV2	13	TRBJ2-3	NA	TGTGCCAGCCGAGTCACACTCACAGATACGCAGTATTTT	CASRVTLTDTQYF
NA	TRBV6-1	16	TRBJ1-3	NA	TGTGCCAGCAGTGATGGACGCAGGATCCAAGGAAACACCATATATTTT	CASSDGRRIQGNTIYF
NA	TRBV11-2	16	TRBJ2-3	TRBD2	TGTGCCAGCAGCTTCGCCAGCGGGGGCCTCACAGATACGCAGTATTTT	CASSFASGGLTDTQYF
NA	TRBV5-1	12	TRBJ1-1	NA	TGCGCCAGCAGCGCCTCTGGGACTGAAGCTTTCTTT	CASSASGTEAFF
NA	TRBV25-1	14	TRBJ2-1	NA	TGTGCCAGCAGTGAATGGGGAGAAATCAATGAGCAGTTCTTC	CASSEWGEINEQFF
NA	TRBV18	11	TRBJ2-7	NA	TGTGCCAGCTCTGATTCCTACGAGCAGTACTTC	CASSDSYEQYF
NA	TRBV7-9	17	TRBJ2-2	TRBD1	TGTGCCAGCAGCCCAAACCCAGGGGGCGCGAACACCGGGGAGCTGTTTTTT	CASSPNPGGANTGELFF
once	TRBV30	12	TRBJ1-1	NA	TGTGCCTGGGACCGGGGGAACCCTGAAGCTTTCTTT	CAWDRGNPEAFF
NA	TRBV7-6	13	TRBJ1-2	NA	TGTGCCAGCAGCTCCGGAGATTTCGGGGGCTACACCTTC	CASSSGDFGGYTF
NA	TRBV6-1	13	TRBJ1-2	NA	TGTGCCAGCAGTGTGGGGAGGGCCTATGGCTACACCTTC	CASSVGRAYGYTF
NA	TRBV6-5	15	TRBJ2-7	TRBD2	TGTGCCAGCACCCCGGGGGGGACCAGCTCCTACGAGCAGTACTTC	CASTPGGTSSYEQYF
NA	TRBV5-1	14	TRBJ2-5	TRBD1	TGCGCCAGCGGAAAGGGGGCGGGCCAAGAGACCCAGTACTTC	CASGKGAGQETQYF
once	TRBV7-2	12	TRBJ2-7	NA	TGTGCCAGCAGCTTAGCCACCTACGAGCAGTACTTC	CASSLATYEQYF
once	TRBV7-9	14	TRBJ1-3	TRBD1	TGTGCCAGTCGACAGGGAAACTCTGGAAACACCATATATTTT	CASRQGNSGNTIYF
NA	TRBV6-1	14	TRBJ1-2	TRBD1	TGTGCCAGCATGGGAAGGGGGCAAGTCTATGGCTACACCTTC	CASMGRGQVYGYTF
NA	TRBV9	15	TRBJ2-2	TRBD1	TGTGCCAGCAGCGTGGGACAGGTGGCCACCGGGGAGCTGTTTTTT	CASSVGQVATGELFF
NA	TRBV5-4	17	TRBJ1-1	NA	TGTGCCAGCAGCGCCCAAGGAGGAGGCCCAATTGGGACTGAAGCTTTCTTT	CASSAQGGGPIGTEAFF
NA	TRBV11-1	14	TRBJ1-1	TRBD1	TGTGCCAGCAGCATTGACAGGGGGCTGAAGGAAGCTTTCTTT	CASSIDRGLKEAFF
few	TRBV2	14	TRBJ2-3	NA	TGTGCCAGCATTGGGGCGAGAAGCACAGATACGCAGTATTTT	CASIGARSTDTQYF
once	TRBV7-9	17	TRBJ2-2	NA	TGTGCCAGCAGCCTACTGGGGGGGCAGAGGTACACCGGGGAGCTGTTTTTT	CASSLLGGQRYTGELFF
NA	TRBV6-6	12	TRBJ2-3	NA	TGTGCCGCGGGGGCAAGCACAGATACGCAGTATTTT	CAAGASTDTQYF
few	TRBV18	13	TRBJ1-6	NA	TGTGCCAGCAAGAAGGAGGTTAATTCACCCCTCCACTTT	CASKKEVNSPLHF
NA	TRBV6-1	12	TRBJ1-2	NA	TGTGCCAGCAGTGAGGGACTCTATGGCTACACCTTC	CASSEGLYGYTF
NA	TRBV29-1	14	TRBJ1-4	NA	TGCAGCGCCCGCGGGAAGGGGAGTAATGAAAAACTGTTTTTT	CSARGKGSNEKLFF
few	TRBV7-2	15	TRBJ1-5	NA	TGTGCCAGCAGCTTAGGGCCGGGACGACAGCAGCCCCAGCATTTT	CASSLGPGRQQPQHF
NA	TRBV18	16	TRBJ1-3	NA	TGTGCCAGCTCACCACCCGGACAGAGCTCTGGAAACACCATATATTTT	CASSPPGQSSGNTIYF
NA	TRBV28	15	TRBJ1-3	NA	TGTGCCAGCAGTTTATGGGGTCGCTCTGGAAACACCATATATTTT	CASSLWGRSGNTIYF
NA	TRBV7-9	14	TRBJ2-5	NA	TGTGCCAGCAGCTTATCAGGGAGTTCGGAGACCCAGTACTTC	CASSLSGSSETQYF
once	TRBV27	15	TRBJ1-6	NA	TGTGCCAGCAGTTTATCGAAAGGAGCTGATTCACCCCTCCACTTT	CASSLSKGADSPLHF
NA	TRBV5-1	15	TRBJ2-7	NA	TGCGCCAGCAGCGGGGCGGGGACACCAAACTACGAGCAGTACTTC	CASSGAGTPNYEQYF
NA	TRBV6-5	14	TRBJ2-1	NA	TGTGCCAGCAGTCGGGCGGGGGCTTTCTATGAGCAGTTCTTC	CASSRAGAFYEQFF